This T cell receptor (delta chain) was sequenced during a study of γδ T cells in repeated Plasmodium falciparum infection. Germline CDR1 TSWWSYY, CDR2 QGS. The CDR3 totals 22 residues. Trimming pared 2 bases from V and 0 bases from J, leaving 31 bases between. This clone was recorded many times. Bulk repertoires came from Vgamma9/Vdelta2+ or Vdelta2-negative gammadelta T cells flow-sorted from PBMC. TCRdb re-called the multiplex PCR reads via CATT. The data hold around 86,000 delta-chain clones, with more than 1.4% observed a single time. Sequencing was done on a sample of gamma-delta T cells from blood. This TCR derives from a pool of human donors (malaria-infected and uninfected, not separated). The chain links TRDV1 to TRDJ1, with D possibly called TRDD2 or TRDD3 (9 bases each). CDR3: CALGESIGLPTYWGKYTDKLIF. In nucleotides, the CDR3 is TGTGCTCTTGGGGAATCTATAGGCCTTCCTACTTACTGGGGGAAGTACACCGATAAACTCATCTTT.